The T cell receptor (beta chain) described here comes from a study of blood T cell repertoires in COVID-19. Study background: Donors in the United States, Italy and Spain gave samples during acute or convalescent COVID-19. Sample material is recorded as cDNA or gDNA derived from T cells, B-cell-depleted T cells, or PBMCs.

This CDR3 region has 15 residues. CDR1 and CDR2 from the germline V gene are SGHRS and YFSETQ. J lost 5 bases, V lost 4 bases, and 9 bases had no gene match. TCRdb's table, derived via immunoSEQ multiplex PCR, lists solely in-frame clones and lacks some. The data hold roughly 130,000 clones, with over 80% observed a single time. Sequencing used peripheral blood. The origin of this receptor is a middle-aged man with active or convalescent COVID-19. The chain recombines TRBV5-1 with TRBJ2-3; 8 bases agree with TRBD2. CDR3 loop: CASSREGRSEDTQYF. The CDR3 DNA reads TGCGCCAGCAGCCGGGAGGGGAGGTCGGAAGATACGCAGTATTTT.